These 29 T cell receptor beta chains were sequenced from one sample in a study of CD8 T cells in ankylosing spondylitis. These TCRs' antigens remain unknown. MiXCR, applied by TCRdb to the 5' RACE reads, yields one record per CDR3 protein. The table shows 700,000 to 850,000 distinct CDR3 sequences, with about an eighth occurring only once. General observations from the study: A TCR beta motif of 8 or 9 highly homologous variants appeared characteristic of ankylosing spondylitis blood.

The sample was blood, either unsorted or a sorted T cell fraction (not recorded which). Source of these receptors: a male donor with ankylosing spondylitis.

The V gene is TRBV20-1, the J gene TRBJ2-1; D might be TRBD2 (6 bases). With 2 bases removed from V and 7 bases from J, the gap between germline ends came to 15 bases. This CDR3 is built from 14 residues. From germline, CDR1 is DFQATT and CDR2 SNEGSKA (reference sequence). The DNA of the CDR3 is TGCAGTGCTAGACCGGGGACTGCAAGAAATGAGCAGTTCTTC. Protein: CSARPGTARNEQFF.

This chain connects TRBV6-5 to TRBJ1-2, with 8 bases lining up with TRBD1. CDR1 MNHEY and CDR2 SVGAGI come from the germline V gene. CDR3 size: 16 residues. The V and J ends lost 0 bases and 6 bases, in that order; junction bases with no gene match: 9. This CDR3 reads CASSYSIGGTGDGYTF. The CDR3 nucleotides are TGTGCCAGCAGTTACTCGATAGGTGGGACAGGAGATGGCTACACCTTC.

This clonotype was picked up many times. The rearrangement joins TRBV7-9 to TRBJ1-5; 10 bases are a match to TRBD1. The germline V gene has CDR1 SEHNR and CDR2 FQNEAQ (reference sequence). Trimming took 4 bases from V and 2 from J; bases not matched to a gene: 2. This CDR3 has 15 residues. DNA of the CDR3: TGTGCCAGCAGCTACGGGACAGGGGGCAATCAGCCCCAGCATTTT. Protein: CASSYGTGGNQPQHF.

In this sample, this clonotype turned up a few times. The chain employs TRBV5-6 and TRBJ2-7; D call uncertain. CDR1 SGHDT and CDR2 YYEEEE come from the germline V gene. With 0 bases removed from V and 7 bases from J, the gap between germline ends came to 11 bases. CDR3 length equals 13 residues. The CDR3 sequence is CASSLDRLWEQYF. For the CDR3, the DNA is TGTGCCAGCAGCTTGGACAGATTATGGGAGCAGTACTTC.

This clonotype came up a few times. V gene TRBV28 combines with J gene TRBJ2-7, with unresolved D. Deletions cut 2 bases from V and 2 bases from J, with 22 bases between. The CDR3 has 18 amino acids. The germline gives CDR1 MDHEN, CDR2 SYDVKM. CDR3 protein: CASSLRNWSRTPTYEQYF. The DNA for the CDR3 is TGTGCCAGCAGTTTACGTAATTGGTCAAGGACGCCCACCTACGAGCAGTACTTC. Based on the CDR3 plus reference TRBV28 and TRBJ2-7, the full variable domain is DVKVTQSSRYLVKRTGEKVFLECVQDMDHENMFWYRQDPGLGLRLIYFSYDVKMKEKGDIPEGYSVSREKKERFSLILESASTNQTSMYLCASSLRNWSRTPTYEQYFGPGTRLTVT.

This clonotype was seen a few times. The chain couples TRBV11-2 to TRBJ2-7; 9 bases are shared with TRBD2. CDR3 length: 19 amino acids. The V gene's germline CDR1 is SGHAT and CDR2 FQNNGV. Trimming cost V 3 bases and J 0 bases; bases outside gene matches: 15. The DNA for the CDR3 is TGTGCCAGCAGCTTTTCGAAGGGACTAGCAGAAACCCGCTCCTACGAGCAGTACTTC. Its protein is CASSFSKGLAETRSYEQYF.

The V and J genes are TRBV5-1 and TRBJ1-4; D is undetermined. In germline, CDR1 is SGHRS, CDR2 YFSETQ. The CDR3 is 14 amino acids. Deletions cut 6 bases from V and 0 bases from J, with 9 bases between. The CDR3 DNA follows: TGCGCCAGCACCCCGGATTCAACTAATGAAAAACTGTTTTTT. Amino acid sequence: CASTPDSTNEKLFF.

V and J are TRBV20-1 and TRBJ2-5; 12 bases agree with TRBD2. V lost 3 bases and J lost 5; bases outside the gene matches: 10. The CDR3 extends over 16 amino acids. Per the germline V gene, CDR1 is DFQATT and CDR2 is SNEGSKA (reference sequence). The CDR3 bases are TGCAGTGCTAGCAGAACTAGCGGGGGGCCGCGGGAGACCCAGTACTTC. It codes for CSASRTSGGPRETQYF.

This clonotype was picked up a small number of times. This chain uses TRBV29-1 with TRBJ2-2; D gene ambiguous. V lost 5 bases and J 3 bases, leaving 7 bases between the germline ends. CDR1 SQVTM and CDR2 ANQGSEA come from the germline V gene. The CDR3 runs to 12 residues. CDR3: CSVFKDTGELFF. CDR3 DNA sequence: TGCAGCGTTTTTAAAGACACCGGGGAGCTGTTTTTT.

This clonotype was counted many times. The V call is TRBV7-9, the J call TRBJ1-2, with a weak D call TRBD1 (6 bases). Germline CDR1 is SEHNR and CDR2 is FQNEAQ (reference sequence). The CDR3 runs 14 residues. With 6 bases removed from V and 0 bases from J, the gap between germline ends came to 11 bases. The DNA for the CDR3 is TGTGCCAGCAGTCTCGGACAGTCTAACTATGGCTACACCTTC. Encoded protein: CASSLGQSNYGYTF.

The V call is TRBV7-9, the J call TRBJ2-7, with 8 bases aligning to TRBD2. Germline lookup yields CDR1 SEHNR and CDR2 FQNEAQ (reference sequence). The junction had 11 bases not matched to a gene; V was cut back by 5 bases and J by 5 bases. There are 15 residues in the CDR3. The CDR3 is CASSPRLARLNEQYF. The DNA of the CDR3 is TGTGCCAGCAGCCCTCGACTAGCGCGGTTGAACGAGCAGTACTTC.

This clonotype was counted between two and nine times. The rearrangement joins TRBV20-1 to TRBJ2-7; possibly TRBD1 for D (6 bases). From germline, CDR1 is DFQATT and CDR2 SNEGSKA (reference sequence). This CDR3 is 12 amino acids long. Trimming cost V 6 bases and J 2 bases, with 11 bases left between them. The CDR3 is CSANRDPYEQYF. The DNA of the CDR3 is TGCAGTGCCAACAGGGATCCCTACGAGCAGTACTTC.

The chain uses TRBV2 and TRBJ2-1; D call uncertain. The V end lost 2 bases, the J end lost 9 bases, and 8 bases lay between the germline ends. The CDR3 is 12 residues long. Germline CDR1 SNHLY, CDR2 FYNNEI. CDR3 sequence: CASSESDSEQFF. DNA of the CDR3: TGTGCCAGCAGTGAATCCGACTCTGAGCAGTTCTTC.

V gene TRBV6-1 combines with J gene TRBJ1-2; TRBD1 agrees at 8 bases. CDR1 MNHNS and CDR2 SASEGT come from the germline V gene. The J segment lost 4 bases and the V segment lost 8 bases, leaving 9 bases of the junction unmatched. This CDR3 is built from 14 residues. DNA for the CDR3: TGTGCCAGCGGAACAGGGGGTCTCGGCTATGGCTACACCTTC. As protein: CASGTGGLGYGYTF.

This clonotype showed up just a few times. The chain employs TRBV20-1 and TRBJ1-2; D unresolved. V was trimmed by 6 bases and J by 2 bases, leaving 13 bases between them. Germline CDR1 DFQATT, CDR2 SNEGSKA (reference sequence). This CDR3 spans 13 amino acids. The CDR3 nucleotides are TGCAGTGCAAGACACAACCCGAACTATGGCTACACCTTC. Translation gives CSARHNPNYGYTF.

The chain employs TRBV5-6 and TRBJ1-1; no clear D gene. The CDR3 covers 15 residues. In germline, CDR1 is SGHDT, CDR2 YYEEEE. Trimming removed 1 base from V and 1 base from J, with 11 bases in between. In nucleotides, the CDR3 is TGTGCCAGCAGCTTGTATGGGCTCACGAACACTGAAGCTTTCTTT. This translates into CASSLYGLTNTEAFF.

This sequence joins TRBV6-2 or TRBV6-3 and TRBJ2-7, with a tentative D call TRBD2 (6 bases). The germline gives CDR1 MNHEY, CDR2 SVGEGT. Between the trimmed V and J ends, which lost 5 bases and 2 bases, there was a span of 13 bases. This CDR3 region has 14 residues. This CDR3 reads CASSPGGIPYEQYF. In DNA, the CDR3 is TGTGCCAGCAGTCCGGGCGGGATACCCTACGAGCAGTACTTC.

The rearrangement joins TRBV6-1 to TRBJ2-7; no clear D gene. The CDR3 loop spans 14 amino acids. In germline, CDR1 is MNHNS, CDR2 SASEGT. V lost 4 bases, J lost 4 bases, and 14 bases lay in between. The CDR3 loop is CASSVTISSYEQYF. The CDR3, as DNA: TGTGCCAGCAGTGTTACGATCTCGAGTTACGAGCAGTACTTC.

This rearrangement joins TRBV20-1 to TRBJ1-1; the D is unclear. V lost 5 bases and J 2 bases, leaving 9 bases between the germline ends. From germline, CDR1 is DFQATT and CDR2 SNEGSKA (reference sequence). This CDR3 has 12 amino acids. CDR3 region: CSAHDGNTEAFF. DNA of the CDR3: TGCAGTGCTCACGACGGAAACACTGAAGCTTTCTTT.

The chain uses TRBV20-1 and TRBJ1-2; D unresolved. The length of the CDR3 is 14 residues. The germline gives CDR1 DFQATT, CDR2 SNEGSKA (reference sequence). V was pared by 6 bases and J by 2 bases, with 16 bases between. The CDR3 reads CSATRAVSNYGYTF. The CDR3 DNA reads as TGCAGTGCGACCCGGGCGGTTTCCAACTATGGCTACACCTTC.

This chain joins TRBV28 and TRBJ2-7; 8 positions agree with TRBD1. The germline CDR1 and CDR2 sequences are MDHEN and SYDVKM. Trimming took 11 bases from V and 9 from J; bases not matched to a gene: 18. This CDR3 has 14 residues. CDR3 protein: CAGASSDRGIGQYF. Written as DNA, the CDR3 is TGTGCCGGAGCCTCTTCAGACAGGGGTATCGGGCAGTACTTC.

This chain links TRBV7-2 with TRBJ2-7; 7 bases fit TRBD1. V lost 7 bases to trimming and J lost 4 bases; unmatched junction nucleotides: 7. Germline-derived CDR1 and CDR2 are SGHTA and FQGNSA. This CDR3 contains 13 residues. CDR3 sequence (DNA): TGTGCCAGCAATTTAAAGACAGGGTACGAGCAGTACTTC. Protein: CASNLKTGYEQYF.

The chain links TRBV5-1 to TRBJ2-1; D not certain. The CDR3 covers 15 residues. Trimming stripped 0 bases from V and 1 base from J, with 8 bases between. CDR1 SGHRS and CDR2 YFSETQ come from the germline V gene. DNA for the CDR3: TGCGCCAGCAGCTTGGAACTGCCATCCTACAATGAGCAGTTCTTC. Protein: CASSLELPSYNEQFF.

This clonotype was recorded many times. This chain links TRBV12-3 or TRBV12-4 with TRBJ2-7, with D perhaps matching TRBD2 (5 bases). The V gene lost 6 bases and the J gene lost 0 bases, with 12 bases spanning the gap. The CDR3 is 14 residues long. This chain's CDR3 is CASRLTGSSYEQYF. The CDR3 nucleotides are TGTGCCAGCAGGCTGACTGGGAGCTCCTACGAGCAGTACTTC.

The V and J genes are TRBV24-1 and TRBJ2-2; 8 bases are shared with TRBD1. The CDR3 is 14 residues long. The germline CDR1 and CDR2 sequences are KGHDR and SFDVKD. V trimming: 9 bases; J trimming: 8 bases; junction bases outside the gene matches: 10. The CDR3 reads CATGGQATPGELFF. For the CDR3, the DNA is TGTGCCACCGGGGGACAGGCGACACCGGGGGAGCTGTTTTTT.

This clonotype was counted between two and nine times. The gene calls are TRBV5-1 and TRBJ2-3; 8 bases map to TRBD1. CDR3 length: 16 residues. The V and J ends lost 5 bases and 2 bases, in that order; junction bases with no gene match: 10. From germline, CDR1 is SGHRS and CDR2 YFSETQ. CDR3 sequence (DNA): TGCGCCAGCAGTTACCGACAGGGGCCGATCACAGATACGCAGTATTTT. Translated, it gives CASSYRQGPITDTQYF.

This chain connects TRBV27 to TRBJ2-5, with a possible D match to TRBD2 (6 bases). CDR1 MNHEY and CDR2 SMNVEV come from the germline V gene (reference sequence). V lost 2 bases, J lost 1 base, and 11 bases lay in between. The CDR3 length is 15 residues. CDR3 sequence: CASSLLGGAQETQYF. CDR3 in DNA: TGTGCCAGCAGTTTACTCGGCGGGGCCCAAGAGACCCAGTACTTC.

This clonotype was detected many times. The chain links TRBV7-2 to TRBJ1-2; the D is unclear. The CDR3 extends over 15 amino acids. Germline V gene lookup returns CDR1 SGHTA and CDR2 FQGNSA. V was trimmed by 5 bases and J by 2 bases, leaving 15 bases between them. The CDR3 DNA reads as TGTGCCAGCAGCCAGACCGCGCAGACCAACTATGGCTACACCTTC. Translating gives CASSQTAQTNYGYTF.

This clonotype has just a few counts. The CDR3, as DNA: TGTGCCAGCAGCGTAGCTAGCGGGACGAATGAGCAGTTCTTC. Encoded protein: CASSVASGTNEQFF. V is TRBV9 and J is TRBJ2-1; 9 bases are shared with TRBD2. Germline CDR1 and CDR2: SGDLS and YYNGEE. This CDR3 comprises 14 residues. V lost 0 bases and J lost 7; bases outside the gene matches: 2.